The subject of this entry is one T cell receptor (beta chain). Germline lookup yields CDR1 MRHNA and CDR2 SNTAGT. The CDR3 is 18 residues long. V was clipped by 5 bases and J by 0 bases; unmatched bases: 16. Authors' analysis steps: Reference gene primer amplification yielded estimated nucleated cell counts. Profiling relied on immunoSEQ multiplex PCR, and the TCRdb table lists in-frame clones only, not all of them. The V and J calls and clone size are taken from that table; D and trimming were inferred from the DNA. The table has about 300,000 clones, around 88% seen once. The sample comes from a study of blood T cell repertoires in COVID-19. About the study: Acute and convalescent COVID-19 samples came from the United States, Italy and Spain. Sources were T cells, B-cell-depleted T cells, or PBMCs; the material itself was cDNA or gDNA.

This TCR was sampled from a woman aged 50 to 60 with acute or convalescent COVID-19. V gene TRBV6-4 combines with J gene TRBJ2-7; 7 bases match TRBD1. The sequenced material came from peripheral blood. The CDR3 loop is CASSSLSFPGQSSYEQYF. CDR3 bases: TGTGCCAGCAGTTCCCTCTCCTTTCCGGGACAGAGCTCCTACGAGCAGTACTTC.